Below are 20 T cell receptor beta chains sequenced from a single sample in a study of graft-versus-host responses after intestinal transplantation (dated by TCRdb to the early 2020s). The method was the immunoSEQ multiplex PCR assay. TCRdb took over this immuneACCESS table, retaining in-frame rearrangements with V and J assigned. Such tables are incomplete; in checked studies, under half of the missing clones stem from an unresolved V gene, and the remainder is unexplained. The sample records approximately 75,000 clones, about 94% of which are singletons. The ten largest clonotypes hold less than 0.55% of the sample. The time point label here, explained by the study, means: cells obtained before transplantation from donor or recipient. Which antigens these TCRs recognize remains unknown. Sequenced here: unstimulated CD8+ T cells sorted from spleen or lymph node cells, sampled before intestinal transplant. All receptors come from a human donor who received an intestinal transplant.

V gene TRBV19 combines with J gene TRBJ1-2; TRBD1 matches 8 bases. This CDR3 spans 16 amino acids. V was pared by 0 bases and J by 4 bases, with 7 bases of the junction left unmatched. Germline assignment: CDR1 LNHDA and CDR2 SQIVND (reference sequence). CDR3 sequence: CASSIDFGQGLYGYTF. CDR3 DNA: TGTGCCAGTAGTATAGACTTCGGACAGGGACTCTATGGCTACACCTTC.

The genes are TRBV27 and TRBJ2-7, with D uncertain. This CDR3 contains 15 residues. V was pared by 0 bases and J by 4 bases, with 13 bases between. Germline lookup yields CDR1 MNHEY and CDR2 SMNVEV (reference sequence). CDR3: CASSLSDSYNYEQYF. CDR3 nucleotide sequence: TGTGCCAGCAGTTTATCAGACTCCTACAATTACGAGCAGTACTTC.

This clone was picked up one time. DNA of the CDR3: TGTGCCAGCAGCCCAAGGGACGCCAGCGAAAAACTGTTTTTT. Its protein is CASSPRDASEKLFF. The chain combines TRBV7-9 with TRBJ1-4, with D perhaps matching TRBD1 (5 bases). CDR1 SEHNR and CDR2 FQNEAQ come from the germline V gene (reference sequence). CDR3 length equals 14 residues. Trimming shortened V by 5 bases and J by 8 bases, and 15 bases separated the two germline ends.

Only one count was recorded for this clone. The CDR3 DNA reads as TGTGCCAGCAGCTTAGGGGCAGCGGGAGTAGGGAATGAGCAGTTCTTC. Amino acids: CASSLGAAGVGNEQFF. The V call is TRBV11-2, the J call TRBJ2-1, with 8 positions matching TRBD2. Trimming removed 1 base from V and 7 bases from J; junction bases left unmatched: 9. Germline V lookup: CDR1 SGHAT, CDR2 FQNNGV. The CDR3 runs to 16 residues. Supplemented by reference TRBV11-2 and TRBJ2-1, the full variable domain reads EAGVAQSPRYKIIEKRQSVAFWCNPISGHATLYWYQQILGQGPKLLIQFQNNGVVDDSQLPKDRFSAERLKGVDSTLKIQPAKLEDSAVYLCASSLGAAGVGNEQFFGPGTRLTVL.

The J gene is TRBJ2-1, the V gene TRBV2; D is unclear. Germline V gives CDR1 SNHLY, CDR2 FYNNEI. Trimming took off 4 bases at V and 7 bases at J, with 14 bases between the two ends. The CDR3 sequence is 14 residues long. CDR3 DNA sequence: TGTGCCAGCAGTGTCGACTCAATGGGGAATGAGCAGTTCTTC. Translated: CASSVDSMGNEQFF.

This rearrangement joins TRBV18 to TRBJ2-7; D ambiguous. Germline assignment: CDR1 KGHSH and CDR2 LQKENI. The germline V and J ends were trimmed by 4 bases and 2 bases, with 15 bases remaining between them. This CDR3 spans 15 amino acids. CDR3 sequence (DNA): TGTGCCAGCTCACAATCTACGGCAAGTCCCTACGAGCAGTACTTC. Its protein product is CASSQSTASPYEQYF. Full variable domain (rest looked up from reference TRBV18 and TRBJ2-7): NAGVMQNPRHLVRRRGQEARLRCSPMKGHSHVYWYRQLPEEGLKFMVYLQKENIIDESGMPKERFSAEFPKEGPSILRIQQVVRGDSAAYFCASSQSTASPYEQYFGPGTRLTVT.

The chain recombines TRBV10-3 with TRBJ1-5; TRBD1 matches at 7 bases. The CDR3 has 17 residues. Germline V lookup: CDR1 ENHRY, CDR2 SYGVKD. V shed 5 bases and J 0 bases; nucleotides not matched to a gene: 10. The CDR3 region is CAISTDRAEYSNQPQHF. For the CDR3, the DNA is TGTGCCATCAGTACCGACAGGGCCGAATATAGCAATCAGCCCCAGCATTTT.

This clone has just one count. The rearrangement uses TRBV11-2 and TRBJ2-1, with D uncertain. CDR1 and CDR2 (germline): SGHAT, FQNNGV. The germline V and J ends were trimmed by 3 bases and 5 bases, with 14 bases remaining between them. The CDR3 has 15 amino acids. The CDR3 DNA reads TGTGCCAGCAGCTTTTCCCCCCGCTCGGACAATGAGCAGTTCTTC. Amino acids: CASSFSPRSDNEQFF.

The chain is built from TRBV27 and TRBJ2-3, with 10 positions matching TRBD2. The V segment lost 5 bases and the J segment 3 bases; nucleotides outside the gene matches: 5. CDR3 length: 15 amino acids. CDR1 and CDR2 from the germline V gene are MNHEY and SMNVEV (reference sequence). CDR3 sequence reads: CASSPGTSETDTQYF. The CDR3 region has the DNA TGTGCCAGCAGTCCTGGGACTAGCGAGACAGATACGCAGTATTTT.

V gene TRBV5-6 combines with J gene TRBJ2-7, with 7 bases aligning to TRBD1. CDR1 SGHDT and CDR2 YYEEEE come from the germline V gene. The CDR3 is 14 amino acids. J was trimmed by 2 bases and V by 0 bases; bases with no gene match: 2. CDR3 amino acids: CASSLEGTAYEQYF. The DNA of the CDR3 is TGTGCCAGCAGCTTGGAAGGGACAGCCTACGAGCAGTACTTC.

The chain joins TRBV5-6 to TRBJ2-1; 9 bases agree with TRBD2. The trim removed 4 bases at V and 0 bases at J, leaving 11 bases unmatched. This CDR3 has 18 amino acids. CDR1 and CDR2 (germline): SGHDT, YYEEEE. The CDR3 nucleotides read TGTGCCAGCAGCCTGGGACTAGCAGTCCTCCTCTCCTACAATGAGCAGTTCTTC. This gives the protein CASSLGLAVLLSYNEQFF.

This clone was counted between two and nine times. The genes are TRBV5-5 and TRBJ1-5; no definite D call. V lost 1 base and J lost 6, with 8 bases in between. This CDR3 is 13 amino acids long. The germline V gene encodes CDR1 SGHKS and CDR2 YYEKEE (reference sequence). The CDR3 DNA sequence: TGTGCCAGCAGCTTGACCGGGGTTCAGCCCCAGCATTTT. Amino acids: CASSLTGVQPQHF.

The chain couples TRBV10-1 to TRBJ2-2, with D possibly matching TRBD2 (6 bases). Trimming took off 4 bases at V and 5 bases at J, with 11 bases between the two ends. CDR3 length: 14 residues. The germline gives CDR1 WNHNN, CDR2 SYGVQD (reference sequence). This chain's CDR3 is CASSGTTRTGELFF. The DNA for the CDR3 is TGCGCCAGCAGTGGGACGACTAGGACCGGGGAGCTGTTTTTT.

V gene TRBV27 combines with J gene TRBJ1-3; D unresolved. The CDR3 loop spans 14 amino acids. Germline CDR1 and CDR2: MNHEY and SMNVEV (reference sequence). The V end lost 3 bases, the J end lost 2 bases, and 8 bases lay between the germline ends. In nucleotides, the CDR3 is TGTGCCAGCAGTTTGGCGGTACCTGGAAACACCATATATTTT. Residues: CASSLAVPGNTIYF.

This clone appeared a single time. The chain is built from TRBV6-4 and TRBJ2-1; the match to TRBD2 covers 10 bases. Germline assignment: CDR1 MRHNA and CDR2 SNTAGT. The CDR3 covers 15 residues. The V gene end was trimmed by 0 bases and the J gene end by 9 bases; junction bases not matched to a gene: 5. The CDR3 DNA reads as TGTGCCAGCAGTGACTCTCTAGCGGGAGTGAGTGAGCAGTTCTTC. Amino acids: CASSDSLAGVSEQFF.

The V and J genes are TRBV30 and TRBJ1-3; maybe TRBD1 (5 bases). Germline CDR1 GTSNPN, CDR2 SVGIG (reference sequence). The CDR3 extends over 14 amino acids. Trimming took off 3 bases at V and 6 bases at J, with 15 bases between the two ends. The CDR3 reads CAWRGLGQENTIYF. The CDR3 bases are TGTGCCTGGAGGGGCCTCGGACAAGAAAACACCATATATTTT.

The V gene is TRBV4-1, the J gene TRBJ2-5; D ambiguous. The V gene lost 3 bases and the J gene lost 0 bases, with 8 bases spanning the gap. This CDR3 comprises 14 residues. Germline-derived CDR1 and CDR2 are MGHRA and YSYEKL. The CDR3 loop reads CASSQARYQETQYF. In nucleotides, the CDR3 is TGCGCCAGCAGCCAGGCTAGGTACCAAGAGACCCAGTACTTC.

J is TRBJ2-5 and V is TRBV7-9; the D call may be TRBD1 or TRBD2 (5 bases each). Germline CDR1 is SEHNR and CDR2 is FQNEAQ (reference sequence). Trimming shortened V by 4 bases and J by 5 bases, and 20 bases separated the two germline ends. The length of the CDR3 is 16 residues. This CDR3 reads CASSSLPGPRRETQYF. The CDR3 DNA is TGTGCCAGCAGCTCGCTACCGGGGCCGAGGAGGGAGACCCAGTACTTC.

The chain is built from TRBV12-5 and TRBJ2-2; TRBD1 agrees at 7 bases. Unmatched junction bases numbered 7, after V lost 2 bases and J lost 4 bases. CDR3 length: 16 amino acids. Germline V gene data show CDR1 as LGHNT and CDR2 as FRNRAP. CDR3 DNA sequence: TGTGCTAGTGGTTTGAATGGGGACAGAACCACCGGGGAGCTGTTTTTT. Translated, it gives CASGLNGDRTTGELFF. The entire variable domain, with the rest obtained from reference TRBV12-5 and TRBJ2-2, is as follows: DARVTQTPRHKVTEMGQEVTMRCQPILGHNTVFWYRQTMMQGLELLAYFRNRAPLDDSGMPKDRFSAEMPDATLATLKIQPSEPRDSAVYFCASGLNGDRTTGELFFGEGSRLTVL.

The chain joins TRBV15 to TRBJ2-4, with 9 bases aligning to TRBD2. This CDR3 contains 19 residues. Germline V gene lookup returns CDR1 LNHNV and CDR2 YYDKDF (reference sequence). The junction had 15 bases not matched to a gene; V was cut back by 5 bases and J by 1 base. The CDR3 region is CATSGSGRTLVRAKNIQYF. The DNA of the CDR3 is TGTGCCACCAGCGGTAGCGGGAGAACCCTGGTTCGGGCCAAAAACATTCAGTACTTC.